The rows below give T cell receptor beta chains drawn from one sample of a study of T cell repertoires in ileal Crohn's disease. Sequencing used immunoSEQ multiplex PCR; TCRdb keeps in-frame clones, though not all of them. Of 25,000 to 35,000 clones detected, roughly 81% appear once; the ten largest clones hold 4.5% to 6%. The specimen was ileal tissue. The receptors here all came from an adult with Crohn's disease. Both conserved end residues are part of each CDR3. Fields, in order: D gene, J gene, clone size, V gene, CDR3 DNA, CDR3 protein. D genes are given only for firm matches. Clone size appears in some rows only: once, few, many, or a class for an expanded clone.

>.|TRBJ1-1|.|TRBV9
TGTGCCAGCAGCGTAGGAGAGCATGTGAACACTGAAGCTTTCTTT
CASSVGEHVNTEAFF
>.|TRBJ2-7|once|TRBV19
TGTGCCAGTAGTAAACAGTGGATTCCTCCCTACGAGCAGTACTTC
CASSKQWIPPYEQYF
>.|TRBJ2-2|.|TRBV5-1
TGCGCCAGCAGCTTGGGGCGGGCGTTAAGTGCCGGGGAGCTGTTTTTT
CASSLGRALSAGELFF
>.|TRBJ2-7|.|TRBV6-7
TGTGCCAGCTTGGACGGGGAGACTTACGAGCAGTACTTC
CASLDGETYEQYF
>TRBD2|TRBJ2-1|once|TRBV9
TGTGCCAGCAGCGGTAGATGGGGGGGTGACGAGCAGTTCTTC
CASSGRWGGDEQFF
>.|TRBJ1-1|.|TRBV19
TGTGCCACCTCGAGGGTCCTCGGGGGTGGGAACACTGAAGCTTTCTTT
CATSRVLGGGNTEAFF
>TRBD1|TRBJ2-7|.|TRBV7-8
TGTGCCAGCAACCCGACAGGGGGCCAAAGCGAGCAGTACTTC
CASNPTGGQSEQYF
>.|TRBJ2-7|.|TRBV6-1
TGTGCCAGCAGTCACCGACAAGACTACGAGCAGTACTTC
CASSHRQDYEQYF
>TRBD1|TRBJ2-2|.|TRBV5-8
TGTGCCAGCTTACCGGGACAGGGGATAGCGGGGGAGCTGTTTTTT
CASLPGQGIAGELFF
>TRBD1|TRBJ1-4|.|TRBV2
TGTGCCAGCAGTCAGGGGGGTTTGGTAACTAATGAAAAACTGTTTTTT
CASSQGGLVTNEKLFF
>.|TRBJ1-1|.|TRBV7-9
TGTGCCAGCAGCTTGAGATTCACTGAAGCTTTCTTT
CASSLRFTEAFF
>TRBD1|TRBJ1-2|.|TRBV6-5
TGTGCCAGCAGTACAGGGGCCTATGGCTACACCTTC
CASSTGAYGYTF
>TRBD1|TRBJ1-2|.|TRBV11-2
TGTGCCAGCAGCTTAGTCACAGGGGGATATGGCTACACCTTC
CASSLVTGGYGYTF
>TRBD1|TRBJ2-1|once|TRBV9
TGTGCCAGCAGCGTAGGGGGGACAGAGAAGCAGTTCTTC
CASSVGGTEKQFF
>TRBD1|TRBJ1-1|.|TRBV6-5
TGTGCCAGCAGTTACTGGGACAGGGCCACTGAAGCTTTCTTT
CASSYWDRATEAFF
>TRBD1|TRBJ2-7|.|TRBV6-1
TGTGCCACCTACCCCGACAGGGCCCCCTCGGGGGAGCAGTACTTC
CATYPDRAPSGEQYF
>.|TRBJ1-2|.|TRBV12-5
TGTGCTAGTGGTTCCCCCCCCGGGTTTTATGGCTACACCTTC
CASGSPPGFYGYTF
>.|TRBJ2-7|.|TRBV6-5
TGTGCCGCAGCTGGTTTGGGGGCGGGCGAGCAGTACTTC
CAAAGLGAGEQYF
>.|TRBJ1-5|.|TRBV7-9
TGTGCCAGCAGCGGGGGGTTTCGCAATCAGCCCCAGCATTTT
CASSGGFRNQPQHF
>.|TRBJ1-2|.|TRBV6-5
TGTGCCAGCCGCCTTATCGGGGACTATGGCTACACCTTC
CASRLIGDYGYTF
>TRBD1|TRBJ1-5|.|TRBV7-2
TGTGCCACCAACCGGGACAGTTTTAGCAATCAGCCCCAGCATTTT
CATNRDSFSNQPQHF
>TRBD1|TRBJ1-1|.|TRBV7-9
TGTGCCAGCAGCTTGGGACAGGGGGCTAACACTGAAGCTTTCTTT
CASSLGQGANTEAFF
>TRBD1|TRBJ1-1|few|TRBV5-1
TGCGCCAGCAGCTTGGGTCGGACAGGGGACACTGAAGCTTTCTTT
CASSLGRTGDTEAFF
>TRBD2|TRBJ2-7|.|TRBV2
TGTGCCAGCAGACGACTAGCGGGGGGGCATTACGAGCAGTACTTC
CASRRLAGGHYEQYF
>TRBD1|TRBJ2-7|.|TRBV2
TGTGCCAGCCGCGGGACAGGGGGCTACGAGCAGTACTTC
CASRGTGGYEQYF
>TRBD2|TRBJ2-7|.|TRBV4-3
TGCGCCAGCAGCCAAGATCTCCTAGCGGAAACCTACGAGCAGTACTTC
CASSQDLLAETYEQYF
>.|TRBJ1-4|.|TRBV27
TGTGCCAGCAGTTTATGGGGGGATGGAGAAACTAATGAAAAACTGTTTTTT
CASSLWGDGETNEKLFF
>TRBD1|TRBJ1-1|.|TRBV10-3
TGTGCCATCAGTGCCGGGACAGGGGGCGGCACTGAAGCTTTCTTT
CAISAGTGGGTEAFF
>TRBD1|TRBJ2-7|.|TRBV15
TGTGCCACCAGCAGTCGACAGGGGAGGAACGAGCAGTACTTC
CATSSRQGRNEQYF
>.|TRBJ2-1|.|TRBV6-5
TGTGCCAGCAGGGACAGATCGAACAATGAGCAGTTCTTC
CASRDRSNNEQFF
>.|TRBJ1-1|.|TRBV19
TGTGCCAGTAGTATCCCCAGGCCGAACACTGAAGCTTTCTTT
CASSIPRPNTEAFF
>.|TRBJ1-2|.|TRBV6-6
TGTGCCAGCAGTTACTCAGGCGGGTCGGATGGCTACACCTTC
CASSYSGGSDGYTF
>TRBD1|TRBJ1-1|.|TRBV6-5
TGTGCCAGCAGTTACGATGGACAGGGGATGACTGAAGCTTTCTTT
CASSYDGQGMTEAFF
>TRBD1|TRBJ1-4|few|TRBV6-5
TGTGCCAGCAGTTACTCAGGGGGCAATGAAAAACTGTTTTTT
CASSYSGGNEKLFF
>.|TRBJ1-1|.|TRBV5-1
TGCGCCAGCAGCTCGACTACAGAGAACACTGAAGCTTTCTTT
CASSSTTENTEAFF
>TRBD2|TRBJ2-3|once|TRBV29-1
TGCAGCGTTCTACTCACTAGCGGGGGCCAGTATTTT
CSVLLTSGGQYF
>.|TRBJ1-2|.|TRBV6-1
TGTGCCAGCAGTGAAGTCTTAAGGAGGCCCGGGGGCTACACCTTC
CASSEVLRRPGGYTF
>TRBD1|TRBJ2-7|.|TRBV7-2
TGTGCCAGCAGCATGAGGCCGGGACAGGGGAACTACGAGCAGTACTTC
CASSMRPGQGNYEQYF
>.|TRBJ1-2|.|TRBV6-5
TGTGCCAGCAGTTACTCCTGGGGGGTCCGGGGCTACACCTTC
CASSYSWGVRGYTF
>.|TRBJ2-3|.|TRBV6-4
TGTGCCAGCAGTGAGTCGGGGGATTCAGATACGCAGTATTTT
CASSESGDSDTQYF
>.|TRBJ2-3|.|TRBV6-1
TGTGCCAGCAGCCAAGCGGTTGGAAGCGTGGATACGCAGTATTTT
CASSQAVGSVDTQYF